This T cell receptor (beta chain) was sequenced for a study of T cell clusters in autoimmune cytopenias. Study as a whole: The median distinct TRB clonotype count was 2,000 to 2,500 per sample, from a median roughly 50,000 reads. Study results and limitations: Functional roles of the in silico T cell clusters still await experimental validation. TRB repertoire shifts in secondary cytopenia and chronic lymphocytic leukemia mostly reflected lymphoma, not autoimmunity.

One tube held mixed TRB-A and TRB-B primer pools for touch-down PCR. One entry per CDR3 protein, without DNA, is what TCRdb gives after re-calling the multiplex PCR reads. The listing contains 7,000 to 9,500 distinct CDR3 sequences. This clonotype is medium-sized by frequency. Its antigen remains unknown. TRB was amplified from around 250 ng of peripheral blood genomic DNA per sample. The germline V gene has CDR1 SGHTA and CDR2 FQGNSA. CDR3 length: 13 amino acids. The chain is built from TRBV7-2 and TRBJ1-5. The material sequenced was peripheral blood. The receptor was derived from a human donor with an autoimmune cytopenia or autoimmune hepatitis (not recorded which). CDR3 sequence: CASSLSSNQPQHF.